These 17 T cell receptor beta chains share one sample of origin, sequenced in a study of blood T cell repertoires in COVID-19. The protocol was immunoSEQ multiplex PCR, while the TCRdb copy is restricted to in-frame clones and leaves out a portion. Of approximately 430,000 clones listed, 80% to 90% were seen once; the top ten hold about 1.5%. Sequenced material: peripheral blood. The origin of the receptors is a woman under 40 with active or convalescent COVID-19.

The gene calls are TRBV6-1 and TRBJ2-3; 10 bases align to TRBD2. After removal of 0 bases from V and 5 bases from J, the junction contained 5 bases not matched to a gene. Germline CDR1 is MNHNS and CDR2 is SASEGT. The CDR3 extends over 16 amino acids. CDR3 nucleotide sequence: TGTGCCAGCAGTGAAGCGGCTAGCGGGAGCGGAGATACGCAGTATTTT. Its translation: CASSEAASGSGDTQYF.

The sample holds one count of this clone. The chain recombines TRBV28 with TRBJ1-5, with a tentative D call TRBD1 (5 bases). V lost 2 bases and J lost 2, with 10 bases in between. Germline V lookup: CDR1 MDHEN, CDR2 SYDVKM. The CDR3 spans 15 residues. The CDR3 region has the DNA TGTGCCAGCAGTTTACAGGGTACGCGCAATCAGCCCCAGCATTTT. Residues: CASSLQGTRNQPQHF.

The V gene is TRBV2, the J gene TRBJ2-3; maybe TRBD1 (6 bases). Trimming left V 8 bases short and J 4 bases short, with 16 bases between. The germline gives CDR1 SNHLY, CDR2 FYNNEI. The length of the CDR3 is 14 residues. This CDR3 reads CASRPGQHADTQYF. The CDR3 region has the DNA TGTGCCAGCCGGCCGGGACAACACGCAGATACGCAGTATTTT.

This chain links TRBV7-9 with TRBJ2-6; D unclear. Germline V gene data show CDR1 as SEHNR and CDR2 as FQNEAQ (reference sequence). The CDR3 covers 15 residues. Trimming left V 6 bases short and J 0 bases short, with 9 bases between. The CDR3 is CASSRLSSGANVLTF. The DNA for the CDR3 is TGTGCCAGCAGTCGACTGAGCTCTGGGGCCAACGTCCTGACTTTC.

The rearrangement uses TRBV19 and TRBJ1-4; tentative D call: TRBD1 (5 bases). CDR3 length: 15 residues. V lost 6 bases to trimming and J lost 7 bases, with 18 bases between them. Germline CDR1 reads LNHDA; CDR2 reads SQIVND (reference sequence). CDR3 in amino acids: CASSPTSGTSEKLFF. The DNA for the CDR3 is TGTGCCAGTAGCCCTACCTCCGGGACTTCTGAAAAACTGTTTTTT.

The chain joins TRBV27 to TRBJ1-1; TRBD1 aligns across 10 bases. The CDR3 has 15 residues. Unmatched junction bases numbered 5, after V lost 5 bases and J lost 2 bases. Germline V gives CDR1 MNHEY, CDR2 SMNVEV (reference sequence). The DNA for the CDR3 is TGTGCCAGCAGTGCCAGACAGGGGGCAAACACTGAAGCTTTCTTT. Encoded protein: CASSARQGANTEAFF.

CDR3 sequence (DNA): TGTGCCAGCTCACCACCGGCTAGCCGGAGTGTGGGCCAAGAGACCCAGTACTTC. This encodes CASSPPASRSVGQETQYF. The chain couples TRBV18 to TRBJ2-5; D is possibly TRBD2 (5 bases). There are 18 residues in the CDR3. Germline values: CDR1 KGHSH, CDR2 LQKENI. V was trimmed by 0 bases and J by 1 base, leaving 18 bases between them.

This chain uses TRBV7-9 with TRBJ2-7; D perhaps matches TRBD1 (5 bases). This CDR3 contains 14 residues. The germline V and J ends were trimmed by 4 bases and 7 bases, with 17 bases remaining between them. CDR1 SEHNR and CDR2 FQNEAQ come from the germline V gene (reference sequence). The DNA of the CDR3 is TGTGCCAGCAGCTCGAAAGACAGAGGCGAGGAGCAGTACTTC. This codes for CASSSKDRGEEQYF.

The J gene is TRBJ1-1, the V gene TRBV19; 9 bases map to TRBD1. Germline CDR1 LNHDA, CDR2 SQIVND (reference sequence). The CDR3 has 17 amino acids. Trimming took 2 bases from V and 6 from J; bases not matched to a gene: 13. The chain's CDR3 is CASSIPSQGAGRAEAFF. Written as DNA, the CDR3 is TGTGCCAGTAGTATACCTTCACAGGGGGCTGGAAGGGCTGAAGCTTTCTTT.

The V call is TRBV30, the J call TRBJ2-1; tentatively, D is TRBD1 (6 bases). Germline V gene lookup returns CDR1 GTSNPN and CDR2 SVGIG (reference sequence). The CDR3 sequence is 12 residues long. Deletions cut 3 bases from V and 8 bases from J, with 11 bases between. This CDR3 reads CAWRRPGDEQFF. CDR3 DNA: TGTGCCTGGAGGCGACCAGGGGATGAGCAGTTCTTC.

This rearrangement joins TRBV28 to TRBJ2-7, with 9 bases aligning to TRBD1. CDR3 size: 17 residues. The germline CDR1 and CDR2 sequences are MDHEN and SYDVKM. V gave up 1 base and J gave up 1 base; unmatched junction bases: 8. In nucleotides, the CDR3 is TGTGCCAGCAGTTTATCCCCCGGGACAGGGCCGTCCTACGAGCAGTACTTC. Its translation is CASSLSPGTGPSYEQYF.

This clone occurred once. The V gene is TRBV4-1, the J gene TRBJ2-1; 10 nucleotides agree with TRBD2. This CDR3 contains 15 residues. V gave up 4 bases and J gave up 8 bases; unmatched junction bases: 8. CDR1 MGHRA and CDR2 YSYEKL come from the germline V gene. CDR3 residues: CASSRPLAGIDEQFF. CDR3 DNA: TGCGCCAGCAGCCGCCCACTAGCGGGAATAGATGAGCAGTTCTTC.

This chain links TRBV4-1 with TRBJ2-2; possibly TRBD1 for D (6 bases). This CDR3 region has 14 residues. Germline V gene sequence: CDR1 MGHRA, CDR2 YSYEKL. The ends were cut back, 1 base at V and 6 bases at J, with 9 bases in the middle. CDR3 residues: CASSQVRGAGELFF. DNA of the CDR3: TGCGCCAGCAGCCAAGTCAGGGGAGCCGGGGAGCTGTTTTTT.

This rearrangement joins TRBV29-1 to TRBJ2-1; 10 bases agree with TRBD1. Germline-derived CDR1 and CDR2 are SQVTM and ANQGSEA. V was clipped by 7 bases and J by 8 bases; unmatched bases: 8. The length of the CDR3 is 13 residues. CDR3 sequence: CSGWTGGEDEQFF. The CDR3 DNA sequence: TGCAGCGGGTGGACAGGGGGGGAGGATGAGCAGTTCTTC.

The genes are TRBV14 and TRBJ2-1; 11 bases line up with TRBD2. Germline values: CDR1 SGHDN, CDR2 FVKESK. Trimming removed 4 bases from V and 7 bases from J; junction bases left unmatched: 6. The CDR3 totals 15 residues. The CDR3 protein is CASSRLAGGVNEQFF. The CDR3 DNA reads as TGTGCCAGCAGCCGCCTAGCGGGAGGAGTAAATGAGCAGTTCTTC.

The V gene is TRBV5-4, the J gene TRBJ1-2, with TRBD1 matching over 9 bases. V lost 2 bases and J lost 7; bases outside the gene matches: 6. CDR1 is SGHNT and CDR2 is YYREEE in the germline V gene (reference sequence). The CDR3 contains 14 residues. The CDR3 region has the DNA TGTGCCAGCAGCTTCGGGACAGGGAGGGTTGGCTACACCTTC. Its protein product is CASSFGTGRVGYTF. The complete variable domain, with remaining parts taken from reference TRBV5-4 and TRBJ1-2, reads ETGVTQSPTHLIKTRGQQVTLRCSSQSGHNTVSWYQQALGQGPQFIFQYYREEENGRGNFPPRFSGLQFPNYSSELNVNALELDDSALYLCASSFGTGRVGYTFGSGTRLTVV.

The rearrangement links TRBV6-1 to TRBJ1-5; D possibly corresponds to TRBD1 (5 bases). Trimming took 2 bases from V and 2 from J, leaving 13 bases between them. The CDR3 totals 16 residues. Germline V lookup: CDR1 MNHNS, CDR2 SASEGT. In DNA, the CDR3 is TGTGCCAGCAGTGAACCGGGACTTTATGGCAATCAGCCCCAGCATTTT. Translated: CASSEPGLYGNQPQHF.